This T cell receptor (beta chain) was sequenced in a study of tumor and adjacent non-tumor tissue in lung cancer. Turning to the study itself: The patients, 10 to 11 men and about 5 women, were about 31 to 76 with stage I to III disease. Findings and caveats of the study: Top 100 clones took a larger repertoire share in normal lung. Significantly higher TCR diversity was found in tumor than normal lung.

A modified ARM-PCR protocol with three rounds of nested PCR amplified TCRbeta. TCRdb re-called the multiplex PCR reads through MiXCR, storing one row per CDR3 protein. The data hold 100,000 or so distinct CDR3 sequences, with about 62% observed a single time. This clonotype was detected ten times or more. Antigen specificity is unknown. No cell sorting was done before RNA was extracted from the tissue. The normal lung tissue was taken more than 3 cm from the tumor edge. Germline V lookup: CDR1 LGHNA, CDR2 YNFKEQ. V lost 0 bases and J lost 4, with 15 bases in between. CDR3 size: 16 residues. The source is a man aged 25 to 40 with non-small cell lung cancer. Sequenced input: distant non-tumor lung tissue. The genes are TRBV4-2 and TRBJ1-1; perhaps TRBD1 as D (6 bases). CDR3 bases: TGTGCCAGCAGCCAAGATATTACAGGGACGCTCACTGAAGCTTTCTTT. Translation: CASSQDITGTLTEAFF.